This TCR beta chain originates from a study of T cell repertoires in cytomegalovirus infection. As for the study in general: Both a matching HLA type and CMV infection were indicated by public TCR beta signatures. Study-wide points: People with CMV and the relevant HLA were identified by cumulative public TCR beta family frequency. The response measured ex vivo was dominated by TCR beta clonotypes (HLA-C-restricted and CMV-specific).

Unmatched junction bases numbered 6, after V lost 2 bases and J lost 1 base. This CDR3 has 18 residues. The germline V gene encodes CDR1 MNHNS and CDR2 SASEGT. Ten or more counts support this clonotype. The antigen is undetermined. TCRdb called the reads again in MiXCR, with one record for every CDR3 protein. The data show roughly 600,000 distinct CDR3 sequences, 20% to 30% seen once. The clonotype comes from a human donor in good health (CMV status not recorded). Some clones in this sample may be carry-over from other donors' samples. The sequencing sample was made of CD8+ T cells from PBMCs. The chain uses TRBV6-1 and TRBJ2-6, with 9 bases lining up with TRBD1. This chain's CDR3 is CASSERDRDYSGANVLTF. The CDR3 DNA is TGTGCCAGCAGTGAACGGGACAGGGACTATTCTGGGGCCAACGTCCTGACTTTC.